Described below is a single TCR beta chain sequence and its context. As handled by the study authors: Cell counts per sample came from amplifying reference gene primers. Generated by immunoSEQ multiplex PCR, the TCRdb table keeps only in-frame clones and is missing some. The V and J calls and the clone size are those of that table, but D and trimming were determined from the DNA. The sample shows around 250,000 clones, less than 90% of them seen only once. This specimen comes from a study of blood T cell repertoires in COVID-19. Study overall: COVID-19 samples collected from the United States, Italy and Spain covered acute and convalescent phases. PBMCs, B-cell-depleted T cells, or T cells were the source of the cDNA or gDNA that made up the material.

The CDR3 runs 14 residues. Trimming cost V 2 bases and J 7 bases, with 14 bases left between them. CDR1 and CDR2 from the germline V gene are SGHTA and FQGNSA. The sequence was collected from a man aged 55 to 70 with acute or convalescent COVID-19. This rearrangement joins TRBV7-2 to TRBJ1-1; possible D gene TRBD1, 6 bases. What was sequenced was peripheral blood. The DNA of the CDR3 is TGTGCCAGCAGCTTACAGGGGTCGCCCCTTGAAGCTTTCTTT. Translated, it gives CASSLQGSPLEAFF.